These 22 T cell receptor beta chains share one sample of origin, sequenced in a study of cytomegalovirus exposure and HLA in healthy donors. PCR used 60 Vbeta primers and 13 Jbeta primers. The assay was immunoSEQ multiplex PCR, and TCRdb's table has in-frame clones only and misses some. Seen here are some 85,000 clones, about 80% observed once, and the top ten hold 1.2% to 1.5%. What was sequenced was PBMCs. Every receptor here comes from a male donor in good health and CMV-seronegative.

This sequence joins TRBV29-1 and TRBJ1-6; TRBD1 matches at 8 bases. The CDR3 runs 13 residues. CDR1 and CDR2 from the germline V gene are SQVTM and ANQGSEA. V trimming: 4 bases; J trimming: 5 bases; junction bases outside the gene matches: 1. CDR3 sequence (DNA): TGCAGCGTTGGGACAGGGCATAATTCACCCCTCCACTTT. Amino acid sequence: CSVGTGHNSPLHF.

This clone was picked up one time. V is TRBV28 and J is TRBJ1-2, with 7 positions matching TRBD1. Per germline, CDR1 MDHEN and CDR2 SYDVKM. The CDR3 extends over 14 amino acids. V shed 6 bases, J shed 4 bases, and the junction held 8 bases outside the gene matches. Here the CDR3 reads CASSQGQSSYGYTF. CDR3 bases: TGTGCCAGCAGCCAGGGACAGTCGAGCTATGGCTACACCTTC.

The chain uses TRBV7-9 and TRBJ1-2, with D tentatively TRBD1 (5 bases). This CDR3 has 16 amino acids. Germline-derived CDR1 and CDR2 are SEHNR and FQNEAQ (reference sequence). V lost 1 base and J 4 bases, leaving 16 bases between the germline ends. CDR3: CASSLVTGLAFYGYTF. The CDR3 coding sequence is TGTGCCAGCAGCTTAGTTACAGGCTTGGCCTTCTATGGCTACACCTTC.

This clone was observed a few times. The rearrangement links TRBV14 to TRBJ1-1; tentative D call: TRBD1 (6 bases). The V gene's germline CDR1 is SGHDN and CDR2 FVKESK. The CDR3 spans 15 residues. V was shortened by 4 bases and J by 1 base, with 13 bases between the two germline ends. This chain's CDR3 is CASSRGGGANTEAFF. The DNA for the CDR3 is TGTGCCAGCAGCCGAGGGGGAGGGGCGAACACTGAAGCTTTCTTT.

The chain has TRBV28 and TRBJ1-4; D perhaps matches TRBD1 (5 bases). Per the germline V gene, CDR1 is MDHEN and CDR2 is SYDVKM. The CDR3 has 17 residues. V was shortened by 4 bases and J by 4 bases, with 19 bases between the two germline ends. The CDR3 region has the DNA TGTGCCAGCAGTTCCAAACGCGGGGGGTATCTTAATGAAAAACTGTTTTTT. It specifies CASSSKRGGYLNEKLFF.

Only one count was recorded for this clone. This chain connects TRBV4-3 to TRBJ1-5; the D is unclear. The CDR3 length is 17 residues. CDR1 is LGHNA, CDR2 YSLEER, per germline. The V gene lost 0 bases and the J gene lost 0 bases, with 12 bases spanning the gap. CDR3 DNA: TGCGCCAGCAGCCAAGAAGCGGGGTGGAATAGCAATCAGCCCCAGCATTTT. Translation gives CASSQEAGWNSNQPQHF.

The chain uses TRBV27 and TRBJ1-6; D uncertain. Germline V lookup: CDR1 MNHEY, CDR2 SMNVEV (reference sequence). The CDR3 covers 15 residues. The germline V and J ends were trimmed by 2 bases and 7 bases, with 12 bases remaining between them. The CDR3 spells CASSLRRRANSPLHF. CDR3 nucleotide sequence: TGTGCCAGCAGTTTAAGGCGGCGGGCAAATTCACCCCTCCACTTT.

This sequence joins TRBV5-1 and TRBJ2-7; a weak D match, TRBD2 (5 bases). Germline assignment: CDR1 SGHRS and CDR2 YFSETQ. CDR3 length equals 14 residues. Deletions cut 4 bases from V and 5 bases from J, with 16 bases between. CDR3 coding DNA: TGCGCCAGCAGCCTCGGGGAGTTGAGAAACGAGCAGTACTTC. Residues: CASSLGELRNEQYF. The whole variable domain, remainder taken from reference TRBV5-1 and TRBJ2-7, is KAGVTQTPRYLIKTRGQQVTLSCSPISGHRSVSWYQQTPGQGLQFLFEYFSETQRNKGNFPGRFSGRQFSNSRSEMNVSTLELGDSALYLCASSLGELRNEQYFGPGTRLTVT.

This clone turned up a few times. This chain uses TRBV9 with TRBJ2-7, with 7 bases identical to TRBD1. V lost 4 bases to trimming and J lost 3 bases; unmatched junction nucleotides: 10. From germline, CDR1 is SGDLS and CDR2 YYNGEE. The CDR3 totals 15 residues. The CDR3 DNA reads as TGTGCCAGCAGCACCGGGGACAGCGGCCTCTACGAGCAGTACTTC. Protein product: CASSTGDSGLYEQYF.

CDR3 nucleotide sequence: TGTGCCAGCAGCCTCTACGGGACACCGAACACTGAAGCTTTCTTT. Translation gives CASSLYGTPNTEAFF. V and J are TRBV14 and TRBJ1-1; TRBD1 is a possible D gene (6 bases). Germline V gene sequence: CDR1 SGHDN, CDR2 FVKESK. Trimming took off 4 bases at V and 1 base at J, with 13 bases between the two ends. CDR3 length: 15 residues.

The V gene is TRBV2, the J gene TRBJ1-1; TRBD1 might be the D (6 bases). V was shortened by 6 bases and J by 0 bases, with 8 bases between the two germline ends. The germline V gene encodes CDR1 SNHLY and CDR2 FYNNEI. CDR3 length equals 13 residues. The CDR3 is CASRPGVNTEAFF. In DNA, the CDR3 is TGTGCCAGCAGACCAGGGGTGAACACTGAAGCTTTCTTT. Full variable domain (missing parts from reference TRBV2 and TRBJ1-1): EPEVTQTPSHQVTQMGQEVILRCVPISNHLYFYWYRQILGQKVEFLVSFYNNEISEKSEIFDDQFSVERPDGSNFTLKIRSTKLEDSAMYFCASRPGVNTEAFFGQGTRLTVV.

Here the CDR3 DNA reads TGTGCCAGCAGAGAGGGAAACACCATATATTTT. Protein: CASREGNTIYF. This chain links TRBV2 with TRBJ1-3; D unresolved. There are 11 residues in the CDR3. Germline loops: CDR1 SNHLY, CDR2 FYNNEI. V shed 6 bases and J shed 4 bases, with 4 bases lying between them.

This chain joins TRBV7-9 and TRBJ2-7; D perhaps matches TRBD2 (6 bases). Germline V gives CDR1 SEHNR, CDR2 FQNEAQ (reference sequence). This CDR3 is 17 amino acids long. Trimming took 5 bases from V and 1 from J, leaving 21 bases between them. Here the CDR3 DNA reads TGTGCCAGCAGCCCCCCCTCCCCGGGACTCTTTTCCTACGAGCAGTACTTC. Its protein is CASSPPSPGLFSYEQYF.

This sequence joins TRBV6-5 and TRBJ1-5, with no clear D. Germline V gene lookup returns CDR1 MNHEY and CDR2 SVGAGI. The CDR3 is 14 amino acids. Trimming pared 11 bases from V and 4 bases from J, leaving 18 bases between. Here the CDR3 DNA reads TGTGCCCCCTGGTCCCGAGGGAGTAATCAGCCCCAGCATTTT. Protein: CAPWSRGSNQPQHF.

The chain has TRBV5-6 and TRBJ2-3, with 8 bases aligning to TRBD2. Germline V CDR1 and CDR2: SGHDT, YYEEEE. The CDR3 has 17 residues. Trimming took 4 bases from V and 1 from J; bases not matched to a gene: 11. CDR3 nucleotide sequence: TGTGCCAGCAGCGTCCTCGGACTAGCTGGGGGCACAGATACGCAGTATTTT. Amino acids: CASSVLGLAGGTDTQYF.

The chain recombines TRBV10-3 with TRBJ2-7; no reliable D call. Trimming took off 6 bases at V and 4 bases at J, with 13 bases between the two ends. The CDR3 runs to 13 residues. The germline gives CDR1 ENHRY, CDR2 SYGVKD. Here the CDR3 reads CAIRPSQSYEQYF. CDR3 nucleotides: TGTGCCATCAGGCCTTCACAGTCTTACGAGCAGTACTTC.

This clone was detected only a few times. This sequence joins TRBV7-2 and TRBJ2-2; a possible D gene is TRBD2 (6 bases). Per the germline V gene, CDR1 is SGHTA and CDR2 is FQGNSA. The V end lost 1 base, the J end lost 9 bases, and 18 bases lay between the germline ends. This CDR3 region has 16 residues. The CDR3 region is CASSLEIRDFHWELFF. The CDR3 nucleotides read TGTGCCAGCAGCTTAGAAATTAGGGACTTCCACTGGGAGCTGTTTTTT.

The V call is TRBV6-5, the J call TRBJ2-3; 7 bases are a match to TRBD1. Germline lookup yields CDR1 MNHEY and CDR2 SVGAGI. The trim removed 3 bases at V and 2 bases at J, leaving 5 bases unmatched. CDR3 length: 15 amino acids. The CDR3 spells CASSYGTADTDTQYF. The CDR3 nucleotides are TGTGCCAGCAGTTATGGGACAGCAGACACAGATACGCAGTATTTT.

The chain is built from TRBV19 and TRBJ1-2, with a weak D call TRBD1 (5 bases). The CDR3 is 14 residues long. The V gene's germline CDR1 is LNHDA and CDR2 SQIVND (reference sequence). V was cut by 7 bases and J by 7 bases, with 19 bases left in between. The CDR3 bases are TGTGCCAGTACCCGTTTAGAGGGGCGGGGTGGCTACACCTTC. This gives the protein CASTRLEGRGGYTF.

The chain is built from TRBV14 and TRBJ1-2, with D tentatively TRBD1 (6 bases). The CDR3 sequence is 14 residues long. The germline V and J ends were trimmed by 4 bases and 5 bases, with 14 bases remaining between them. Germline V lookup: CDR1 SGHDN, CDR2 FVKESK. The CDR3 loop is CASSLLQGGYGYTF. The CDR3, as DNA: TGTGCCAGCAGCCTGCTACAGGGTGGGTATGGCTACACCTTC.

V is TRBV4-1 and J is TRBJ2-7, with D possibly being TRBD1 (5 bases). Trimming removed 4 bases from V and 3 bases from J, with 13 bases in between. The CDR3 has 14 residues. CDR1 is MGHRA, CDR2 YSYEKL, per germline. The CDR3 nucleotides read TGCGCCAGCAGCCCCCTCCCGACAGTCTACGAGCAGTACTTC. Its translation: CASSPLPTVYEQYF.

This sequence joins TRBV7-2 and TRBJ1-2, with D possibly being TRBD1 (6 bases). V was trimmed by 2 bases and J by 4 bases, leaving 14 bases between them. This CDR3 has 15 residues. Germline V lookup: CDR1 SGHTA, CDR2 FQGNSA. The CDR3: CASSLQGPTSYGYTF. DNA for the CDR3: TGTGCCAGCAGCTTACAGGGGCCAACCTCCTATGGCTACACCTTC. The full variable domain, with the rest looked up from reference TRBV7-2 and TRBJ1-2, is GAGVSQSPSNKVTEKGKDVELRCDPISGHTALYWYRQSLGQGLEFLIYFQGNSAPDKSGLPSDRFSAERTGGSVSTLTIQRTQQEDSAVYLCASSLQGPTSYGYTFGSGTRLTVV.